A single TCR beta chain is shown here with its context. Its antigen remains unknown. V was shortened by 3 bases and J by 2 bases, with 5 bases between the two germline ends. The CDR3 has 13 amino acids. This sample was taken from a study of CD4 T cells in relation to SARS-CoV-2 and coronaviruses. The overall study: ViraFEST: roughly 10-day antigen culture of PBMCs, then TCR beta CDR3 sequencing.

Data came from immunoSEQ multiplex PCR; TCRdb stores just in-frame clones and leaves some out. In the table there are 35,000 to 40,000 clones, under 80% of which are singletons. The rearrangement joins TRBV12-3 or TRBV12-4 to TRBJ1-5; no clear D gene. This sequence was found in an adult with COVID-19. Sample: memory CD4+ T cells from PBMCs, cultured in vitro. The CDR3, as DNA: TGTGCCAGCAGTTTTAGCCGCAATCAGCCCCAGCATTTT. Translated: CASSFSRNQPQHF.